This TCR beta chain stems from a study of T cell responses to AZD1222 COVID-19 vaccine. The assay was immunoSEQ multiplex PCR, and TCRdb's table has in-frame clones only and misses some. The repertoire holds about 170,000 clones, with 85% to 95% as singletons. Germline values: CDR1 SGHRS, CDR2 YFSETQ. V was pared by 0 bases and J by 8 bases, with 17 bases between. The CDR3 is made up of 16 amino acids. In the case of this clone: Its cognate antigen is unknown.

Points from the study as a whole: The donors showed a predominance of white British ancestry and of females, with possible underestimation of clonal diversity.

The clonotype was recovered from an adult in good health. V usage is TRBV5-1 and J usage is TRBJ1-4; D possibly corresponds to TRBD1 (5 bases). The sequences come from peripheral blood, collected on day 0 of AZD1222 vaccination. The CDR3 here is CASSLGGAGSQEKLFF. In DNA form, the CDR3 reads TGCGCCAGCAGCTTGGGAGGGGCCGGGAGTCAGGAAAAACTGTTTTTT.